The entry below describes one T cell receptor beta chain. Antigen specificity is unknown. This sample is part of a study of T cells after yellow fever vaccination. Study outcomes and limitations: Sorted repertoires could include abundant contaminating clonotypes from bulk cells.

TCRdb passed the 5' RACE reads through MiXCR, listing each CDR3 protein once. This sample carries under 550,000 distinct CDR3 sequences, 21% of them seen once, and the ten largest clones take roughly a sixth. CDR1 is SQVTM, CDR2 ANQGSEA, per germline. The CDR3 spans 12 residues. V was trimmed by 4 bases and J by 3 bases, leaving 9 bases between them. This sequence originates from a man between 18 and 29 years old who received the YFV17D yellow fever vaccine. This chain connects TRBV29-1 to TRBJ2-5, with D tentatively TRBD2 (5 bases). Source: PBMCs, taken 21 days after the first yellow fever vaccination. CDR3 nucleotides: TGCAGCGTTGGGCTAGCAGAAGAGACCCAGTACTTC. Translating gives CSVGLAEETQYF.